The source of this TCR beta chain is a study of T cells in Graves' hyperthyroidism and ophthalmopathy. This clonotype appeared a few times. No antigen is known for it. Trimming left V 1 base short and J 4 bases short, with 11 bases between. CDR1 is MNHEY, CDR2 SMNVEV, per germline (reference sequence). The CDR3 length is 14 residues. RNA transcripts yielded amplified TCR beta CDR3 regions. During a first-round RT-PCR of the TCR CDR3, the HTBI primer set was used. TCRdb analysed the multiplex PCR reads with MiXCR anew, one entry per CDR3 protein. The table records 600,000 to 650,000 distinct CDR3 sequences, about 20% of them present only once. The study, taken as a whole, reports: A model built on 13 V-J features separated ophthalmopathy from stable hyperthyroidism. Most clonotypes that expanded in the thyroid above 0.001 also showed up in blood.

Lactation, pregnancy, other autoimmune disease or uncontrolled infection excluded patients. Sequencing was done on a sample of blood. The chain has TRBV27 and TRBJ2-7, with TRBD1 as a possible D gene (5 bases). This TCR was sampled from a man between 25 and 39 years old with Graves' ophthalmopathy. CDR3 loop: CASSLFTGKYEQYF. The CDR3 DNA follows: TGTGCCAGCAGTTTATTCACAGGAAAGTACGAGCAGTACTTC.